This paragraph covers one T cell receptor beta chain sequence. The data derive from a study of blood T cell repertoires in COVID-19. Study context: Sources were T cells, B-cell-depleted T cells, or PBMCs; the material itself was cDNA or gDNA.

V was trimmed by 7 bases and J by 4 bases, leaving 20 bases between them. Germline V lookup: CDR1 SGHKS, CDR2 YYEKEE (reference sequence). The CDR3 contains 16 residues. How the authors handled the data: It was from reference gene primer amplification that nucleated cell counts were estimated. Data came from immunoSEQ multiplex PCR; TCRdb stores just in-frame clones and leaves some out. The DNA was the basis for D and trimming; V, J and clone size are from that table. Of about 210,000 clones listed, approximately 91% are singletons. The chain carries TRBV5-5 and TRBJ2-2, with a weak D call TRBD2 (7 bases). The TCR was taken from a man in his forties or fifties with acute or convalescent COVID-19. Sequencing was performed on peripheral blood. As DNA, the CDR3 is TGTGCCAGCTTTCGGGGAGGGGGAGCCCGCACCGGGGAGCTGTTTTTT. Its translation: CASFRGGGARTGELFF.